The 27 T cell receptor beta chains below all came from one sample that was sequenced in a study of graft-versus-host responses after intestinal transplantation. Assay: immunoSEQ multiplex PCR; the TCRdb copy retains only in-frame clones and omits some. The repertoire has roughly 38,000 clones, 93% of them found once; the top ten carry about 19%. Their antigens remain unidentified. The sample here was unstimulated CD8+ T cells sorted from spleen or lymph node cells, taken before transplant. These receptors came from a human donor who was the organ donor for an intestinal transplant.

The rearrangement links TRBV7-2 to TRBJ2-7; 7 bases align to TRBD2. Germline trimming cut 1 base from V and 5 bases from J; bases unmatched to any gene: 17. CDR1 and CDR2 from the germline V gene are SGHTA and FQGNSA. The CDR3 has 18 amino acids. Written as DNA, the CDR3 is TGTGCCAGCAGCTTAGTTGGGGCGCGGGAGAAGGGGTTCGACGAGCAGTACTTC. Its protein is CASSLVGAREKGFDEQYF.

The genes are TRBV2 and TRBJ2-7; D perhaps matches TRBD2 (5 bases). This CDR3 is 15 amino acids long. Trimming stripped 5 bases from V and 2 bases from J, with 16 bases between. Germline CDR1 and CDR2: SNHLY and FYNNEI. For the CDR3, the DNA is TGTGCCAGCAGTCGCTTTTGGAGGCTCCCCTACGAGCAGTACTTC. It is translated as CASSRFWRLPYEQYF.

V usage is TRBV10-3 and J usage is TRBJ2-3, with D possibly matching TRBD1 (6 bases). The V and J ends lost 2 bases and 1 base respectively, with 13 bases between them. The germline V gene encodes CDR1 ENHRY and CDR2 SYGVKD. There are 16 residues in the CDR3. In nucleotides, the CDR3 is TGTGCCATCAGTGAGAGGGCAGGGGACCGCACAGATACGCAGTATTTT. It translates to CAISERAGDRTDTQYF.

This chain joins TRBV15 and TRBJ2-7; no firm D call. This CDR3 has 15 residues. Trimming cost V 0 bases and J 6 bases, with 15 bases left between them. Germline V gene lookup returns CDR1 LNHNV and CDR2 YYDKDF (reference sequence). The CDR3 protein is CATSREEGSRSEQYF. DNA for the CDR3: TGTGCCACCAGCAGAGAAGAAGGGTCAAGATCCGAGCAGTACTTC.

Here the CDR3 DNA reads TGTGCCAGTAGTCCCCCCGGGGCAAGGTGGGCCAATGAGCAGTTCTTC. It is translated as CASSPPGARWANEQFF. V and J are TRBV19 and TRBJ2-1; D is possibly TRBD1 or TRBD2 (5 bases each). Trimming shortened V by 5 bases and J by 6 bases, and 20 bases separated the two germline ends. This CDR3 spans 16 amino acids. The germline V gene has CDR1 LNHDA and CDR2 SQIVND (reference sequence).

This sequence joins TRBV5-5 and TRBJ2-1; D perhaps matches TRBD2 (6 bases). The germline CDR1 and CDR2 sequences are SGHKS and YYEKEE (reference sequence). The V gene lost 4 bases and the J gene lost 3 bases, with 14 bases spanning the gap. CDR3 size: 15 residues. The CDR3 sequence is CASSPFGSNYNEQFF. DNA for the CDR3: TGTGCCAGCAGCCCTTTCGGGAGTAACTACAATGAGCAGTTCTTC.

The J gene is TRBJ2-5, the V gene TRBV7-9; D ambiguous. The DNA end favors TRBJ2-7, so the J call may be wrong. The CDR3 runs to 12 residues. Germline V gene sequence: CDR1 SEHNR, CDR2 FQNEAQ (reference sequence). Written as DNA, the CDR3 is TGTGCCAGCACCCCAGGTTCCCGCGAGCAGTACTTC. Its protein is CASTPGSREQYF.

The chain combines TRBV5-5 with TRBJ2-3; 10 positions agree with TRBD1. Germline V gives CDR1 SGHKS, CDR2 YYEKEE (reference sequence). This CDR3 spans 18 amino acids. The V segment lost 6 bases and the J segment 2 bases; nucleotides outside the gene matches: 15. CDR3 coding DNA: TGTGCCAGCACCCTACCGGGACAGGGGTCCATCCACACAGATACGCAGTATTTT. This gives the protein CASTLPGQGSIHTDTQYF.

The chain carries TRBV4-3 and TRBJ2-1; 7 positions agree with TRBD2. Germline CDR1 LGHNA, CDR2 YSLEER. The V and J ends lost 2 bases and 6 bases, in that order; junction bases with no gene match: 10. The CDR3 runs 16 residues. Written as DNA, the CDR3 is TGCGCCAGCAGCCAATTTCGTGCGGGAGTGAGCAATGAGCAGTTCTTC. The encoded protein is CASSQFRAGVSNEQFF.

The chain couples TRBV7-2 to TRBJ2-1; D possibly uses TRBD1 or TRBD2 (5 bases each). This CDR3 contains 18 residues. Trimming removed 5 bases from V and 2 bases from J, with 22 bases in between. CDR1 and CDR2 from the germline V gene are SGHTA and FQGNSA. CDR3 region: CASSLGTRVGIAYNEQFF. For the CDR3, the DNA is TGTGCCAGCAGCCTAGGGACCCGTGTCGGTATTGCCTACAATGAGCAGTTCTTC. Supplemented by reference TRBV7-2 and TRBJ2-1, the full variable domain reads GAGVSQSPSNKVTEKGKDVELRCDPISGHTALYWYRQSLGQGLEFLIYFQGNSAPDKSGLPSDRFSAERTGGSVSTLTIQRTQQEDSAVYLCASSLGTRVGIAYNEQFFGPGTRLTVL.

This clone was seen once. This rearrangement joins TRBV10-3 to TRBJ2-5, with D uncertain. CDR3 length equals 13 residues. The ends were cut back, 3 bases at V and 5 bases at J, with 10 bases in the middle. Per the germline V gene, CDR1 is ENHRY and CDR2 is SYGVKD. The CDR3: CAISEGMGETQYF. CDR3 nucleotide sequence: TGTGCCATCAGTGAAGGGATGGGGGAGACCCAGTACTTC.

This clone was recorded only once. J is TRBJ2-3 and V is TRBV7-8; D is possibly TRBD1 (5 bases). V lost 6 bases and J 2 bases, leaving 12 bases between the germline ends. Germline CDR1 is SGHVS and CDR2 is FQNEAQ. CDR3 length equals 14 residues. The CDR3 here is CASRPDRPTDTQYF. The CDR3 coding sequence is TGTGCCAGCAGGCCCGACAGACCCACAGATACGCAGTATTTT.

The CDR3, as DNA: TGTGCCAGCAGCCCAGGTACTGGACCGAGCTCCTACAATGAGCAGTTCTTC. This translates into CASSPGTGPSSYNEQFF. The chain employs TRBV11-3 and TRBJ2-1; D remains unclear. Deletions cut 5 bases from V and 0 bases from J, with 17 bases between. The V gene's germline CDR1 is SGHNT and CDR2 YENEEA. The CDR3 has 17 residues.

V is TRBV28 and J is TRBJ2-7; 7 bases fit TRBD2. Trimming took 3 bases from V and 4 from J; bases not matched to a gene: 12. The germline V gene has CDR1 MDHEN and CDR2 SYDVKM. The CDR3 covers 16 residues. In nucleotides, the CDR3 is TGTGCCAGCAGTTTTCAGCTTGAGCGGGACCAATACGAGCAGTACTTC. Translated: CASSFQLERDQYEQYF.

This sequence joins TRBV7-3 and TRBJ2-1; tentative D call: TRBD2 (7 bases). The CDR3 consists of 15 residues. Deletions cut 5 bases from V and 7 bases from J, with 18 bases between. The germline V gene encodes CDR1 SGHTA and CDR2 FQGTGA. The CDR3 DNA reads as TGTGCCAGCAGCCCCGGGGGCGGGAGTGGGAATGAGCAGTTCTTC. Translation: CASSPGGGSGNEQFF. The full variable domain, with the rest looked up from reference TRBV7-3 and TRBJ2-1, is GAGVSQTPSNKVTEKGKYVELRCDPISGHTALYWYRQSLGQGPEFLIYFQGTGAADDSGLPNDRFFAVRPEGSVSTLKIQRTERGDSAVYLCASSPGGGSGNEQFFGPGTRLTVL.

This chain uses TRBV7-2 with TRBJ1-2; D perhaps matches TRBD1 (5 bases). V lost 2 bases to trimming and J lost 0 bases, with 13 bases between them. In germline, CDR1 is SGHTA, CDR2 FQGNSA. The CDR3 consists of 16 residues. CDR3 protein: CASSLSGYSANYGYTF. Here the CDR3 DNA reads TGTGCCAGCAGCTTATCAGGGTATTCAGCTAACTATGGCTACACCTTC.

The chain joins TRBV4-1 to TRBJ2-2; D might be TRBD1 or TRBD2, each matching 6 bases. The CDR3 consists of 12 residues. Germline CDR1 and CDR2: MGHRA and YSYEKL. The V end lost 6 bases, the J end lost 6 bases, and 8 bases lay between the germline ends. The CDR3 sequence: CASRGGPGELFF. DNA for the CDR3: TGCGCCAGCAGAGGGGGGCCCGGGGAGCTGTTTTTT.

The gene calls are TRBV4-1 and TRBJ1-5; weak D call: TRBD1 (6 bases). CDR1 is MGHRA and CDR2 is YSYEKL in the germline V gene. Trimming took 4 bases from V and 2 from J, leaving 9 bases between them. CDR3 size: 14 residues. This CDR3 is CASSPRQGNQPQHF. The CDR3 region has the DNA TGCGCCAGCAGCCCTAGACAGGGCAATCAGCCCCAGCATTTT.

This clone showed up just once. The chain couples TRBV7-6 to TRBJ2-1; 9 nucleotides line up with TRBD2. Trimming removed 5 bases from V and 4 bases from J; junction bases left unmatched: 12. Germline V gene sequence: CDR1 SGHVS, CDR2 FNYEAQ. The CDR3 is 17 residues long. The CDR3 DNA sequence: TGTGCCAGCAGCAGCCGACTAGCGGAGCTCAGATACAATGAGCAGTTCTTC. The encoded protein is CASSSRLAELRYNEQFF.

The rearrangement uses TRBV11-2 and TRBJ2-5, with D perhaps assigned TRBD1 or TRBD2 (7 bases each). The better agreement between TRBJ2-7 and the DNA end casts doubt on the J call. This CDR3 has 15 residues. Per the germline V gene, CDR1 is SGHAT and CDR2 is FQNNGV. CDR3 DNA sequence: TGTGCCAGCAGCTTAGTTCAGGGGGGGGCCCACGAGCAGTACTTC. This sequence encodes CASSLVQGGAHEQYF.

V usage is TRBV29-1 and J usage is TRBJ1-2, with D hard to call. Germline V CDR1 and CDR2: SQVTM, ANQGSEA. V was shortened by 3 bases and J by 3 bases, with 5 bases between the two germline ends. The length of the CDR3 is 11 residues. The CDR3 region is CSVEGDYGYTF. Written as DNA, the CDR3 is TGCAGCGTTGAGGGAGACTATGGCTACACCTTC.

V and J are TRBV27 and TRBJ1-2, with 8 bases fitting TRBD1. Germline assignment: CDR1 MNHEY and CDR2 SMNVEV (reference sequence). The CDR3 has 14 residues. V was pared by 4 bases and J by 6 bases, with 7 bases of the junction left unmatched. The CDR3 sequence: CASSSDRAVDGYTF. The CDR3 DNA reads TGTGCCAGCAGTTCGGACAGGGCAGTAGATGGCTACACCTTC.

The chain uses TRBV14 and TRBJ2-7, with D maybe TRBD2 (5 bases). The germline CDR1 and CDR2 sequences are SGHDN and FVKESK. This CDR3 comprises 16 residues. Trimming cost V 4 bases and J 3 bases, with 19 bases left between them. CDR3 DNA sequence: TGTGCCAGCAGCCCCTTAGACGGGGAGCGACTCTACGAGCAGTACTTC. It is translated as CASSPLDGERLYEQYF.

The chain's CDR3 is CASSFLRDKAYNEQFF. In nucleotides, the CDR3 is TGTGCCAGCAGCTTTCTCCGGGACAAAGCCTACAATGAGCAGTTCTTC. The rearrangement joins TRBV11-2 to TRBJ2-1; D perhaps matches TRBD1 (6 bases). The CDR3 runs 16 residues. Trimming took off 3 bases at V and 2 bases at J, with 14 bases between the two ends. Germline CDR1 reads SGHAT; CDR2 reads FQNNGV.

This chain connects TRBV5-5 to TRBJ2-1; D possibly corresponds to TRBD2 (6 bases). Germline CDR1 and CDR2: SGHKS and YYEKEE (reference sequence). Deletions cut 1 base from V and 3 bases from J, with 11 bases between. There are 15 residues in the CDR3. DNA for the CDR3: TGTGCCAGCAGCTTGAATTCGGGGGTCTACAATGAGCAGTTCTTC. Residues: CASSLNSGVYNEQFF.

The genes are TRBV7-6 and TRBJ2-1; 9 bases match TRBD2. V was pared by 3 bases and J by 6 bases, with 15 bases of the junction left unmatched. This CDR3 comprises 18 residues. CDR1 is SGHVS and CDR2 is FNYEAQ in the germline V gene. The CDR3 spells CASSFVSRRLAEGNEQFF. CDR3 bases: TGTGCCAGCAGCTTCGTCTCTCGTAGACTAGCGGAGGGCAATGAGCAGTTCTTC.

This sequence joins TRBV29-1 and TRBJ2-2; unclear D gene. CDR3 length: 10 amino acids. V lost 4 bases to trimming and J lost 7 bases, with 4 bases between them. Germline V CDR1 and CDR2: SQVTM, ANQGSEA. CDR3 sequence reads: CSVVSGELFF. In DNA form, the CDR3 reads TGCAGCGTTGTTAGCGGGGAGCTGTTTTTT.